Detailed here is one TCR beta chain. Clones were sequenced by immunoSEQ multiplex PCR, and TCRdb holds only the in-frame ones, with some missing. Here the sample spans some 100,000 clones, roughly nine tenths being singletons. This record comes from a study of control samples from healthy donors and cancer patients. Trimming took off 4 bases at V and 9 bases at J, with 16 bases between the two ends. The CDR3 extends over 14 amino acids. The germline CDR1 and CDR2 sequences are SGHAT and FQNNGV. Specimen: blood. The sequence came from a woman between 45 and 60 years old in good health. The chain combines TRBV11-2 with TRBJ2-1; weak D call: TRBD1 (7 bases). CDR3 nucleotide sequence: TGTGCCAGCAGCTACGGAGGGGGCCTTGGTGAGCAGTTCTTC. Amino acids: CASSYGGGLGEQFF.